A selection of T cell receptor beta chains follows, all from one sample in a study of blood T cell repertoires in COVID-19. TCRdb keeps only in-frame clones here, not all; method: immunoSEQ multiplex PCR. Of roughly 200,000 clones detected, 86% appear once; the ten largest clones hold about 4%. Sequenced sample: PBMCs or T cells enriched from blood (not recorded which). The origin of the receptors is a woman aged 40 to 50 with acute COVID-19. Each CDR3 is given with its conserved first and last residue. The D gene is left open where the match is weak. Not all rows give a size; the values are once, few, many and, for expanded clones, a class.

j_gene: TRBJ2-3
v_gene: TRBV3-1/TRBV3-2
abundance: -
d_gene: -
CDR3aa: CASSQGGGSYTDTQYF
CDR3nt: TGTGCCAGCAGCCAAGGTGGGGGGTCCTACACAGATACGCAGTATTTT

j_gene: TRBJ2-1
v_gene: TRBV9
abundance: -
d_gene: TRBD2
CDR3aa: CASSVGLSGAYNEQFF
CDR3nt: TGTGCCAGCAGCGTCGGGCTTAGCGGGGCCTACAATGAGCAGTTCTTC

j_gene: TRBJ2-1
v_gene: TRBV6-5
abundance: once
d_gene: TRBD2
CDR3aa: CASSYSLAGSYNEQFF
CDR3nt: TGTGCCAGCAGTTACTCTTTAGCGGGCTCCTACAATGAGCAGTTCTTC

j_gene: TRBJ1-2
v_gene: TRBV5-1
abundance: -
d_gene: -
CDR3aa: CASSLDAGVGYTF
CDR3nt: TGCGCCAGCAGCTTGGACGCGGGGGTCGGCTACACCTTC

j_gene: TRBJ1-2
v_gene: TRBV13
abundance: -
d_gene: TRBD1
CDR3aa: CASSQQGGARYGYTF
CDR3nt: TGTGCCAGCAGCCAGCAAGGGGGCGCGCGCTATGGCTACACCTTC

j_gene: TRBJ2-7
v_gene: TRBV7-8
abundance: -
d_gene: TRBD1
CDR3aa: CASSQGTGESYEQYF
CDR3nt: TGTGCCAGCAGCCAAGGGACAGGGGAATCCTACGAGCAGTACTTC

j_gene: TRBJ1-2
v_gene: TRBV5-1
abundance: -
d_gene: TRBD1
CDR3aa: CASSPLASTGGGYGYTF
CDR3nt: TGCGCCAGCAGCCCGCTGGCCTCGACAGGGGGCGGCTATGGCTACACCTTC

j_gene: TRBJ1-6
v_gene: TRBV5-6
abundance: -
d_gene: TRBD1
CDR3aa: CASSFSRQGWIDSPLHF
CDR3nt: TGTGCCAGCAGCTTTTCCCGACAGGGGTGGATAGATTCACCCCTCCACTTT

j_gene: TRBJ1-1
v_gene: TRBV2
abundance: -
d_gene: -
CDR3aa: CASKQGPEAFF
CDR3nt: TGTGCCAGCAAACAGGGCCCTGAAGCTTTCTTT

j_gene: TRBJ2-1
v_gene: TRBV25-1
abundance: once
d_gene: TRBD2
CDR3aa: CASSAGLAAYNEQFF
CDR3nt: TGTGCCAGCAGTGCGGGACTAGCGGCATACAATGAGCAGTTCTTC

j_gene: TRBJ2-2
v_gene: TRBV24-1
abundance: -
d_gene: TRBD1
CDR3aa: CATSEGGTGRTGELFF
CDR3nt: TGTGCCACCAGTGAGGGGGGGACAGGGAGAACCGGGGAGCTGTTTTTT

j_gene: TRBJ1-5
v_gene: TRBV6-1
abundance: -
d_gene: -
CDR3aa: CASSEGGAGDQPQHF
CDR3nt: TGTGCCAGCAGTGAGGGTGGGGCAGGAGACCAGCCCCAGCATTTT

j_gene: TRBJ1-2
v_gene: TRBV5-8
abundance: -
d_gene: TRBD1
CDR3aa: CASSSLQGWIIAGYTF
CDR3nt: TGTGCCAGCAGCTCACTACAGGGGTGGATTATCGCTGGCTACACCTTC

j_gene: TRBJ1-1
v_gene: TRBV7-9
abundance: few
d_gene: -
CDR3aa: CASSPLQGMSTEAFF
CDR3nt: TGTGCCAGCAGCCCGTTACAGGGAATGTCCACTGAAGCTTTCTTT

j_gene: TRBJ1-1
v_gene: TRBV24-1
abundance: -
d_gene: -
CDR3aa: CATSDPAGQHTEAFF
CDR3nt: TGTGCCACCAGTGACCCCGCGGGGCAGCACACTGAAGCTTTCTTT

j_gene: TRBJ2-3
v_gene: TRBV10-3
abundance: once
d_gene: TRBD1
CDR3aa: CAISTGTGRADTQYF
CDR3nt: TGTGCCATCAGCACCGGGACAGGGCGGGCAGATACGCAGTATTTT

j_gene: TRBJ1-2
v_gene: TRBV19
abundance: -
d_gene: -
CDR3aa: CASSYSTGNANYGYTF
CDR3nt: TGTGCCAGTAGTTACTCCACAGGGAACGCTAACTATGGCTACACCTTC

j_gene: TRBJ2-5
v_gene: TRBV7-8
abundance: once
d_gene: -
CDR3aa: CASSFGSQETQYF
CDR3nt: TGTGCCAGCAGTTTCGGGTCCCAAGAGACCCAGTACTTC

j_gene: TRBJ1-1
v_gene: TRBV13
abundance: -
d_gene: -
CDR3aa: CASSFRTVINTEAFF
CDR3nt: TGTGCCAGCAGCTTCAGGACAGTCATAAACACTGAAGCTTTCTTT

j_gene: TRBJ1-5
v_gene: TRBV7-8
abundance: -
d_gene: TRBD1
CDR3aa: CASSSSFQGQGRANQPQHF
CDR3nt: TGTGCCAGCAGCTCTTCCTTCCAGGGACAGGGGCGGGCAAATCAGCCCCAGCATTTT

j_gene: TRBJ1-5
v_gene: TRBV19
abundance: once
d_gene: -
CDR3aa: CASSPREGSNQPQHF
CDR3nt: TGTGCCAGTAGTCCCAGGGAAGGCAGCAATCAGCCCCAGCATTTT

j_gene: TRBJ1-2
v_gene: TRBV4-3
abundance: -
d_gene: TRBD1
CDR3aa: CASSQETGGYGYTF
CDR3nt: TGCGCCAGCAGCCAAGAAACAGGGGGCTATGGCTACACCTTC

j_gene: TRBJ1-1
v_gene: TRBV27
abundance: -
d_gene: -
CDR3aa: CASSAGASTEAFF
CDR3nt: TGTGCCAGCAGTGCGGGGGCGAGTACTGAAGCTTTCTTT

j_gene: TRBJ2-1
v_gene: TRBV2
abundance: -
d_gene: -
CDR3aa: CASTGNEQFF
CDR3nt: TGTGCCAGCACCGGCAATGAGCAGTTCTTC

j_gene: TRBJ2-1
v_gene: TRBV4-1
abundance: -
d_gene: -
CDR3aa: CASSQDSTNSLYNEQFF
CDR3nt: TGCGCCAGCAGCCAAGATTCGACGAACAGTTTATACAATGAGCAGTTCTTC

j_gene: TRBJ2-1
v_gene: TRBV9
abundance: -
d_gene: TRBD2
CDR3aa: CASSVRTSGVDEQFF
CDR3nt: TGTGCCAGCAGCGTCCGGACTAGCGGGGTAGATGAGCAGTTCTTC

j_gene: TRBJ2-7
v_gene: TRBV12-3/TRBV12-4
abundance: few
d_gene: -
CDR3aa: CASSLRSFYEQYF
CDR3nt: TGTGCCAGCAGTCTTCGGTCGTTCTACGAGCAGTACTTC

j_gene: TRBJ2-3
v_gene: TRBV5-1
abundance: -
d_gene: TRBD2
CDR3aa: CASSLATGGLPDTQYF
CDR3nt: TGCGCCAGCAGCTTGGCTACGGGGGGGCTTCCAGATACGCAGTATTTT

j_gene: TRBJ2-1
v_gene: TRBV6-5
abundance: -
d_gene: TRBD2
CDR3aa: CASTSSGLAGNEQFF
CDR3nt: TGTGCCAGCACTAGCAGTGGACTAGCTGGCAATGAGCAGTTCTTC

j_gene: TRBJ2-7
v_gene: TRBV10-3
abundance: -
d_gene: TRBD1
CDR3aa: CATNQGANEQYF
CDR3nt: TGTGCCACAAACCAGGGGGCCAACGAGCAGTACTTC

j_gene: TRBJ1-2
v_gene: TRBV5-1
abundance: -
d_gene: TRBD1
CDR3aa: CASSLGDRDYGYTF
CDR3nt: TGCGCCAGCAGCTTGGGGGACAGGGACTATGGCTACACCTTC

j_gene: TRBJ1-5
v_gene: TRBV23-1
abundance: -
d_gene: TRBD1
CDR3aa: CASSQPDRRQNQPQHF
CDR3nt: TGCGCCAGCAGTCAACCGGACAGGCGGCAGAATCAGCCCCAGCATTTT

j_gene: TRBJ1-6
v_gene: TRBV7-9
abundance: -
d_gene: -
CDR3aa: CASSLAVGNSPLHF
CDR3nt: TGTGCCAGCAGCTTAGCAGTCGGTAATTCACCCCTCCACTTT

j_gene: TRBJ2-1
v_gene: TRBV11-2
abundance: once
d_gene: -
CDR3aa: CASSLLGPQVGNEQFF
CDR3nt: TGTGCCAGCAGCTTATTGGGCCCCCAGGTGGGCAATGAGCAGTTCTTC

j_gene: TRBJ1-4
v_gene: TRBV11-3
abundance: -
d_gene: -
CDR3aa: CASSFKAGVSEKLFF
CDR3nt: TGTGCCAGCAGCTTTAAGGCAGGGGTTTCCGAAAAACTGTTTTTT

j_gene: TRBJ1-2
v_gene: TRBV9
abundance: -
d_gene: TRBD1
CDR3aa: CASSAGTGITF
CDR3nt: TGTGCCAGCAGCGCCGGGACAGGGATAACCTTC

j_gene: TRBJ1-2
v_gene: TRBV6-2/TRBV6-3
abundance: -
d_gene: -
CDR3aa: CASTPLGGDYGYTF
CDR3nt: TGTGCCAGCACCCCCCTGGGGGGTGACTATGGCTACACCTTC

j_gene: TRBJ2-2
v_gene: TRBV19
abundance: -
d_gene: TRBD1
CDR3aa: CASSTQGPGELFF
CDR3nt: TGTGCCAGTAGTACACAGGGGCCCGGGGAGCTGTTTTTT

j_gene: TRBJ1-6
v_gene: TRBV6-5
abundance: -
d_gene: -
CDR3aa: CAPLRCYNSPLHF
CDR3nt: TGTGCCCCCCTGAGGTGCTATAATTCACCCCTCCACTTT

j_gene: TRBJ2-5
v_gene: TRBV4-2
abundance: few
d_gene: TRBD2
CDR3aa: CASSPGYGGGEETQYF
CDR3nt: TGTGCCAGCAGCCCTGGGTACGGCGGGGGAGAAGAGACCCAGTACTTC

j_gene: TRBJ1-1
v_gene: TRBV18
abundance: -
d_gene: -
CDR3aa: CASSPSQGNTEAFF
CDR3nt: TGTGCCAGCTCACCAAGCCAGGGGAACACTGAAGCTTTCTTT

j_gene: TRBJ2-3
v_gene: TRBV12-5
abundance: -
d_gene: TRBD1
CDR3aa: CASGSGQVQDTQYF
CDR3nt: TGTGCTAGTGGTTCTGGACAGGTCCAAGATACGCAGTATTTT

j_gene: TRBJ2-2
v_gene: TRBV5-4
abundance: -
d_gene: -
CDR3aa: CASSLGGAGTGELFF
CDR3nt: TGTGCCAGCAGCTTGGGCGGGGCCGGGACCGGGGAGCTGTTTTTT

j_gene: TRBJ1-3
v_gene: TRBV20-1
abundance: -
d_gene: -
CDR3aa: CSASPGDLSGNTIYF
CDR3nt: TGCAGTGCTAGTCCAGGGGACCTCTCTGGAAACACCATATATTTT

j_gene: TRBJ2-5
v_gene: TRBV10-3
abundance: -
d_gene: TRBD2
CDR3aa: CAISGTSGIQETQYF
CDR3nt: TGTGCCATCAGCGGAACTAGCGGGATACAAGAGACCCAGTACTTC

j_gene: TRBJ2-3
v_gene: TRBV6-5
abundance: -
d_gene: TRBD2
CDR3aa: CASKRETSGYTQYF
CDR3nt: TGTGCCAGCAAGCGGGAGACTAGCGGTTATACGCAGTATTTT

j_gene: TRBJ2-2
v_gene: TRBV12-3/TRBV12-4
abundance: -
d_gene: -
CDR3aa: CASSFISGELFF
CDR3nt: TGTGCCAGCAGTTTTATATCCGGGGAGCTGTTTTTT